These 32 T cell receptor beta chains came from one sample sequenced in a study of blood T cell repertoires in COVID-19. The assay was immunoSEQ multiplex PCR, and TCRdb's table has in-frame clones only and misses some. The top ten clones hold approximately 23% of a sample with 60,000 to 80,000 clones, 70% to 90% of them seen once. The specimen sequenced was peripheral blood. The receptors were sampled from a man aged 45 to 65 with acute or convalescent COVID-19.

This clone was seen only once. V usage is TRBV7-9 and J usage is TRBJ2-3; maybe TRBD2 (6 bases). V was cut by 6 bases and J by 10 bases, with 17 bases left in between. Germline V gene data show CDR1 as SEHNR and CDR2 as FQNEAQ (reference sequence). CDR3 size: 13 residues. CDR3 in amino acids: CASRRNGWEAQYF. DNA of the CDR3: TGTGCCAGCAGACGCAACGGCTGGGAGGCGCAGTATTTT.

In its sample, this clone was seen a few times. A junction boundary mismatches the germline segment, possibly from a read error. J is TRBJ2-5 and V is TRBV7-7; D perhaps matches TRBD2 (5 bases). The germline gives CDR1 SSHAT, CDR2 FNYEAQ (reference sequence). The CDR3 has 14 amino acids. The chain's CDR3 is CASSLLEGYETQYF. The CDR3 nucleotides are TGTGCTAGCAGCTTACTCGAGGGTTACGAGACCCAGTACTTC.

This chain joins TRBV11-2 and TRBJ1-6, with TRBD1 as a possible D gene (6 bases). CDR3 length: 15 residues. The V gene's germline CDR1 is SGHAT and CDR2 FQNNGV. V was cut by 5 bases and J by 6 bases, with 14 bases left in between. CDR3 sequence reads: CASSTTGNGNSPLHF. CDR3 sequence (DNA): TGTGCCAGCAGCACTACAGGGAACGGTAATTCACCCCTCCACTTT.

J is TRBJ1-2 and V is TRBV6-5; no clear D. V was clipped by 6 bases and J by 2 bases, with 13 bases between them. Per the germline V gene, CDR1 is MNHEY and CDR2 is SVGAGI. The CDR3 has 14 amino acids. In DNA form, the CDR3 reads TGTGCCAGCAGCCCGGAGGGAGGAAACTATGGCTACACCTTC. Translated, it gives CASSPEGGNYGYTF.

This chain links TRBV6-2 or TRBV6-3 with TRBJ2-3, with D possibly TRBD1 on 5 matching bases. V was pared by 4 bases and J by 1 base, with 15 bases between. Germline-derived CDR1 and CDR2 are MNHEY and SVGEGT. The CDR3 totals 16 residues. The CDR3, as DNA: TGTGCCAGCAGTTTCCTTCCAGGGATCCGCACAGATACGCAGTATTTT. This translates into CASSFLPGIRTDTQYF.

The chain combines TRBV4-1 with TRBJ1-4; D unresolved. The CDR3 contains 14 residues. Trimming took 1 base from V and 8 from J, leaving 11 bases between them. Germline V gene data show CDR1 as MGHRA and CDR2 as YSYEKL. The CDR3 coding sequence is TGCGCCAGCAGCCAAGGCCCGGACTTAGAAAAACTGTTTTTT. Residues: CASSQGPDLEKLFF.

The chain joins TRBV14 to TRBJ2-7; 8 bases fit TRBD2. Germline V gene lookup returns CDR1 SGHDN and CDR2 FVKESK. V dropped 4 bases and J dropped 6; count of bases not matched to a gene: 14. The CDR3 loop spans 16 amino acids. This CDR3 reads CASSRAGGETAGEQYF. The CDR3 DNA follows: TGTGCCAGCAGCCGCGCGGGGGGAGAGACCGCTGGCGAGCAGTACTTC.

The J gene is TRBJ2-5, the V gene TRBV6-5, with unresolved D. Deletions cut 5 bases from V and 1 base from J, with 14 bases between. Germline lookup yields CDR1 MNHEY and CDR2 SVGAGI. CDR3 length equals 15 residues. The CDR3 bases are TGTGCCAGCAGTCGGATTAAGGAGATCCAAGAGACCCAGTACTTC. Amino acids: CASSRIKEIQETQYF.

This clone was detected a few times. The chain joins TRBV4-2 to TRBJ2-1; 8 bases are a match to TRBD2. Germline loops: CDR1 LGHNA, CDR2 YNFKEQ. V lost 1 base, J lost 12 bases, and 14 bases stayed unmatched. CDR3 length: 16 amino acids. This chain's CDR3 is CASSQAVTSGPHGQFF. In DNA, the CDR3 is TGTGCCAGCAGCCAAGCGGTTACTAGCGGACCACACGGGCAGTTCTTC.

This clone was detected once. The chain is built from TRBV3-1 (or the pseudogene TRBV3-2) and TRBJ2-3; 8 nucleotides agree with TRBD2. Germline V lookup: CDR1 LGHDT, CDR2 YNNKEL (reference sequence). The CDR3 loop spans 15 amino acids. The V and J ends lost 0 bases and 6 bases, in that order; junction bases with no gene match: 5. The CDR3 nucleotides read TGTGCCAGCAGCCAAGAGAGGGGACTAGTCGATACGCAGTATTTT. Translating gives CASSQERGLVDTQYF.

The V and J genes are TRBV5-1 and TRBJ2-7; D not resolved. V dropped 2 bases and J dropped 7 bases, with 10 bases sitting between them. The germline CDR1 and CDR2 sequences are SGHRS and YFSETQ. CDR3 length: 12 amino acids. CDR3 DNA sequence: TGCGCCAGCAGCTTTTCAGGTGGGGAGCAGTACGTC. Amino acid sequence: CASSFSGGEQYV.

The chain uses TRBV10-1 and TRBJ2-1; 11 bases map to TRBD1. The V gene's germline CDR1 is WNHNN and CDR2 SYGVQD (reference sequence). Losses at the gene ends were 2 bases for V and 4 bases for J; bases not matched to a gene: 7. This CDR3 comprises 17 residues. The CDR3 DNA reads as TGCGCCAGCAGTGAGGGGGTTGGGACAGGGGGTTACAATGAGCAGTTCTTC. Amino acids: CASSEGVGTGGYNEQFF.

V and J are TRBV6-5 and TRBJ1-1; weak D call: TRBD1 (5 bases). This CDR3 is built from 13 residues. Germline lookup yields CDR1 MNHEY and CDR2 SVGAGI. Trimming removed 5 bases at V and 5 bases at J, with 12 bases between. The CDR3 region has the DNA TGTGCCAGCAGTCCCTCGGGGGGTACTGAAGCTTTCTTT. Its translation is CASSPSGGTEAFF.

J is TRBJ2-6 and V is TRBV5-5; the D gene is possibly TRBD2 (5 bases). V lost 2 bases to trimming and J lost 0 bases, with 6 bases between them. Germline V gives CDR1 SGHKS, CDR2 YYEKEE (reference sequence). There are 15 residues in the CDR3. The DNA of the CDR3 is TGTGCCAGCAGCTTCGGAGGCTCTGGGGCCAACGTCCTGACTTTC. Translation gives CASSFGGSGANVLTF.

The gene calls are TRBV6-1 and TRBJ1-6; D remains unclear. This CDR3 is 15 amino acids long. Trimming cost V 1 base and J 4 bases, with 8 bases left between them. Germline loops: CDR1 MNHNS, CDR2 SASEGT. The CDR3 DNA is TGTGCCAGCAGTGAAGTCGCAGATTATAATTCACCCCTCCACTTT. Translated, it gives CASSEVADYNSPLHF.

This chain links TRBV5-1 with TRBJ1-6, with D maybe TRBD1 (5 bases). Trimming took off 3 bases at V and 8 bases at J, with 18 bases between the two ends. Germline V gives CDR1 SGHRS, CDR2 YFSETQ. The CDR3 loop spans 16 amino acids. The CDR3 sequence: CASSYLGGRGDSPLHF. CDR3 sequence (DNA): TGCGCCAGCAGCTACCTCGGGGGTCGGGGAGATTCACCCCTCCACTTT.

This clone was picked up a small number of times. V usage is TRBV2 and J usage is TRBJ2-5, with 11 bases identical to TRBD2. The ends lost 4 bases at V and 5 bases at J; junction bases unmatched: 6. The germline gives CDR1 SNHLY, CDR2 FYNNEI. The CDR3 has 15 amino acids. In DNA form, the CDR3 reads TGTGCCAGCAGTGTATCTAGCGGGGGGCCGGAGACCCAGTACTTC. This gives the protein CASSVSSGGPETQYF.

This clone was seen ten or more times. The V call is TRBV25-1, the J call TRBJ1-5, with D perhaps TRBD1 (5 bases). The V gene lost 8 bases and the J gene lost 2 bases, with 13 bases spanning the gap. This CDR3 comprises 14 residues. From germline, CDR1 is MGHDK and CDR2 SYGVNS. CDR3 amino acids: CASRGDSGNQPQHF. Written as DNA, the CDR3 is TGTGCCAGCCGTGGGGACTCGGGCAATCAGCCCCAGCATTTT. The variable domain in full, with the rest retrieved from reference TRBV25-1 and TRBJ1-5, is EADIYQTPRYLVIGTGKKITLECSQTMGHDKMYWYQQDPGMELHLIHYSYGVNSTEKGDLSSESTVSRIRTEHFPLTLESARPSHTSQYLCASRGDSGNQPQHFGDGTRLSIL.

The CDR3 spells CASSLRTGVPFF. The CDR3 DNA sequence: TGTGCCAGCAGCCTAAGAACAGGGGTTCCGTTCTTC. J is TRBJ2-1 and V is TRBV5-8, with 7 nucleotides matching TRBD1. Germline CDR1 and CDR2: SGHTS and YDEGEE. The CDR3 covers 12 residues. The J segment lost 15 bases and the V segment lost 4 bases, leaving 10 bases of the junction unmatched.

The genes are TRBV19 and TRBJ1-3; D is uncertain. The CDR3 has 15 amino acids. Between the trimmed V and J ends, which lost 5 bases and 0 bases, there was a span of 11 bases. In germline, CDR1 is LNHDA, CDR2 SQIVND (reference sequence). This CDR3 reads CASSARSYSGNTIYF. The CDR3 DNA reads TGTGCCAGTAGTGCGCGGTCTTACTCTGGAAACACCATATATTTT.

This clone was seen a few times. The chain carries TRBV6-5 and TRBJ1-1, with TRBD1 as a possible D gene (5 bases). Trimming pared 2 bases from V and 3 bases from J, leaving 7 bases between. Germline V gives CDR1 MNHEY, CDR2 SVGAGI. This CDR3 is built from 13 residues. The DNA for the CDR3 is TGTGCCAGCAGTTACGGGGCGGACACTGAAGCTTTCTTT. Translation: CASSYGADTEAFF.

The chain has TRBV11-2 and TRBJ2-2; 9 nucleotides match TRBD1. Germline CDR1 is SGHAT and CDR2 is FQNNGV. This CDR3 has 16 amino acids. V dropped 3 bases and J dropped 1; count of bases not matched to a gene: 3. CDR3 region: CASSFRTGENTGELFF. As DNA, the CDR3 is TGTGCCAGCAGCTTTCGGACAGGGGAGAACACCGGGGAGCTGTTTTTT.

V and J are TRBV21-1 and TRBJ1-1; TRBD1 is the table's D call and was not checked against the DNA. TRBV21-1 counts as a pseudogene. CDR3 length: 15 amino acids. In nucleotides, the CDR3 is TGTGCCAGCAGCGCGCAGGGGTCGAGGAACACTGAAGCTTTCTTT. Protein sequence: CASSAQGSRNTEAFF.

The CDR3 nucleotides are TGTGCCAGCAGCCAAATTTCAGGGGAGACTGAAGCTTTCTTT. As protein: CASSQISGETEAFF. V is TRBV3-1 (or the pseudogene TRBV3-2) and J is TRBJ1-1; TRBD1 might be the D (6 bases). Trimming took off 2 bases at V and 5 bases at J, with 12 bases between the two ends. The CDR3 contains 14 residues. CDR1 and CDR2 (germline): LGHDT, YNNKEL (reference sequence).

J is TRBJ1-2 and V is TRBV4-1, with D unresolved. V lost 0 bases and J 0 bases, leaving 11 bases between the germline ends. The CDR3 consists of 16 residues. Germline-derived CDR1 and CDR2 are MGHRA and YSYEKL. The DNA for the CDR3 is TGCGCCAGCAGCCAAGATACTAGGGTAGCTAACTATGGCTACACCTTC. Amino acid sequence: CASSQDTRVANYGYTF.

The chain couples TRBV19 to TRBJ2-7, with 9 bases matching TRBD1. This CDR3 region has 11 residues. The germline CDR1 and CDR2 sequences are LNHDA and SQIVND (reference sequence). V trimming: 9 bases; J trimming: 6 bases; junction bases outside the gene matches: 3. CDR3 coding DNA: TGTGCCAGCACAGGGGGCGTCGAGCAGTACTTC. It encodes CASTGGVEQYF.

The chain uses TRBV7-8 and TRBJ1-1, with a weak D call TRBD1 (5 bases). With 1 base removed from V and 0 bases from J, the gap between germline ends came to 12 bases. The CDR3 covers 16 residues. Per germline, CDR1 SGHVS and CDR2 FQNEAQ. The chain's CDR3 is CASSLVGGVMNTEAFF. The CDR3, as DNA: TGTGCCAGCAGCTTAGTGGGAGGGGTAATGAACACTGAAGCTTTCTTT. The full variable domain, with the rest looked up from reference TRBV7-8 and TRBJ1-1, is GAGVSQSPRYKVAKRGQDVALRCDPISGHVSLFWYQQALGQGPEFLTYFQNEAQLDKSGLPSDRFFAERPEGSVSTLKIQRTQQEDSAVYLCASSLVGGVMNTEAFFGQGTRLTVV.

This clone occurred many times. The V call is TRBV19, the J call TRBJ2-3; 12 bases line up with TRBD2. J lost 2 bases, V lost 4 bases, and 10 bases had no gene match. The CDR3 runs 18 residues. The germline V gene has CDR1 LNHDA and CDR2 SQIVND (reference sequence). CDR3 loop: CASSTRRPSGGATDTQYF. For the CDR3, the DNA is TGTGCCAGTAGTACCCGCCGACCTAGCGGGGGGGCCACAGATACGCAGTATTTT.

A single count supports this clone. V gene TRBV19 combines with J gene TRBJ1-5; the D is unclear. CDR1 and CDR2 (germline): LNHDA, SQIVND (reference sequence). V lost 3 bases to trimming and J lost 5 bases, with 11 bases between them. CDR3 length: 14 residues. Here the CDR3 DNA reads TGTGCCAGTAGTATCCAAGGGAGCGATCAGCCCCAGCATTTT. Its translation is CASSIQGSDQPQHF.

The chain joins TRBV11-2 to TRBJ2-7, with D possibly being TRBD2 (5 bases). Trimming removed 4 bases at V and 4 bases at J, with 11 bases between. Germline values: CDR1 SGHAT, CDR2 FQNNGV. The CDR3 spans 13 residues. The CDR3 DNA sequence: TGTGCCAGCAGCTCCGGGGTGGGATACGAGCAGTACGTC. Its protein is CASSSGVGYEQYV.

The CDR3 nucleotides read TGTGCCAGCAGTCCCGCGGGGACAGCTTACAATGAGCAGTTCTTC. Amino acids: CASSPAGTAYNEQFF. This chain joins TRBV6-5 and TRBJ2-1; D might be TRBD1 (7 bases). The length of the CDR3 is 15 residues. The germline gives CDR1 MNHEY, CDR2 SVGAGI. V was cut by 5 bases and J by 4 bases, with 15 bases left in between.

This chain links TRBV5-4 with TRBJ2-7; D is perhaps TRBD1 (6 bases). The CDR3 loop spans 14 amino acids. CDR1 is SGHNT, CDR2 YYREEE, per germline (reference sequence). Trimming cost V 3 bases and J 1 base, with 11 bases left between them. CDR3 protein: CASSSVQGSYEQYF. The CDR3 region has the DNA TGTGCCAGCAGCTCGGTACAGGGTTCCTACGAGCAGTACTTC.